A single sample is the source of the 32 T cell receptor beta chains below, sequenced in a study of shared clonotypes between healthy human individuals (dated by TCRdb to 2020 to 2021). Library creation used the immunoSEQ multiplex PCR assay. The immuneACCESS repertoire file appears here via TCRdb, limited to in-frame rearrangements. These files lack a portion of the clones; in checked studies, under half of the deficit traces to unresolved V genes, and the cause of the others is not known. The sample table shows over 700,000 clones, and over 55% are seen once. The top ten constitute under 2% of the sample. Sample: memory CD4+ T cells sorted from blood. In light of the paper, this sample's cell subset or site label describes: CD45RA-negative fraction. These receptors were obtained from a woman in her 30s in good health.

CDR3 in amino acids: CASSLKSSIEGEKLFF. CDR3 nucleotide sequence: TGTGCCAGCAGCTTAAAGAGTTCAATCGAGGGGGAAAAACTGTTTTTT. This chain connects TRBV7-9 to TRBJ1-4; perhaps TRBD1 as D (5 bases). Trimming stripped 2 bases from V and 8 bases from J, with 18 bases between. CDR3 size: 16 residues. The germline CDR1 and CDR2 sequences are SEHNR and FQNEAQ (reference sequence).

As DNA, the CDR3 is TGTGCCAGCAGCCAAGTGGGACAGCAAGAGACCCAGTACTTC. It translates to CASSQVGQQETQYF. The chain uses TRBV4-2 and TRBJ2-5; 7 bases align to TRBD1. J lost 2 bases, V lost 1 base, and 1 base had no gene match. There are 14 residues in the CDR3. CDR1 LGHNA and CDR2 YNFKEQ come from the germline V gene.

The chain recombines TRBV2 with TRBJ2-4; 16 bases fit TRBD2. From germline, CDR1 is SNHLY and CDR2 FYNNEI. V was clipped by 3 bases and J by 6 bases; unmatched bases: 17. This CDR3 region has 21 residues. The CDR3 protein is CASSEGGPLGLAGGPGNIQYF. The CDR3 bases are TGTGCCAGCAGTGAGGGGGGGCCCTTGGGACTAGCGGGAGGGCCTGGAAACATTCAGTACTTC.

There are a few counts of this clone. This sequence joins TRBV27 and TRBJ2-1; no definite D call. V was clipped by 3 bases and J by 5 bases, with 8 bases between them. Germline V lookup: CDR1 MNHEY, CDR2 SMNVEV (reference sequence). The CDR3 consists of 13 residues. The CDR3 region has the DNA TGTGCCAGCAGTTTTAAGGTCCACAATGAGCAGTTCTTC. As protein: CASSFKVHNEQFF.

This rearrangement joins TRBV2 to TRBJ2-1, with TRBD1 matching 9 bases. V dropped 3 bases and J dropped 7; count of bases not matched to a gene: 4. CDR3 length: 14 residues. Per the germline V gene, CDR1 is SNHLY and CDR2 is FYNNEI. CDR3 sequence reads: CASSDYDRGNEQFF. CDR3 nucleotide sequence: TGTGCCAGCAGTGATTATGACAGGGGGAATGAGCAGTTCTTC.

The J gene is TRBJ2-7, the V gene TRBV11-2; D may be TRBD1 or TRBD2 (6 bases each). Between the trimmed V and J ends, which lost 5 bases and 0 bases, there was a span of 23 bases. This CDR3 has 18 residues. Per germline, CDR1 SGHAT and CDR2 FQNNGV. DNA of the CDR3: TGTGCCAGCAGCGAACGACTACAGGGACTGGGCAGCTCCTACGAGCAGTACTTC. Encoded protein: CASSERLQGLGSSYEQYF.

The rearrangement uses TRBV30 and TRBJ2-3; 13 bases fit TRBD2. The CDR3 sequence is 15 residues long. CDR1 and CDR2 from the germline V gene are GTSNPN and SVGIG (reference sequence). V lost 3 bases and J lost 3; bases outside the gene matches: 3. The CDR3, as DNA: TGTGCCTGGAGGGGGACTAGCGGGGCGACAGATACGCAGTATTTT. It codes for CAWRGTSGATDTQYF.

This clone was seen only a few times. V gene TRBV4-1 combines with J gene TRBJ2-2; 15 bases map to TRBD2. The CDR3 is made up of 19 amino acids. Unmatched junction bases numbered 7, after V lost 5 bases and J lost 0 bases. CDR1 MGHRA and CDR2 YSYEKL come from the germline V gene. Written as DNA, the CDR3 is TGCGCCAGCAGCTTCCGGACTAGCGGGAGGGGAACGAACACCGGGGAGCTGTTTTTT. Translating it yields CASSFRTSGRGTNTGELFF.

This chain joins TRBV5-1 and TRBJ2-5; D is undetermined. The CDR3 extends over 15 amino acids. The germline CDR1 and CDR2 sequences are SGHRS and YFSETQ. V shed 4 bases and J shed 5 bases, with 18 bases lying between them. Here the CDR3 DNA reads TGCGCCAGCAGCAACGAGTGGGCGAGTCGGGAGACCCAGTACTTC. Translation gives CASSNEWASRETQYF.

The rearrangement joins TRBV6-5 to TRBJ1-1; no clear D. The CDR3 consists of 14 residues. Germline lookup yields CDR1 MNHEY and CDR2 SVGAGI. Deletions cut 2 bases from V and 3 bases from J, with 10 bases between. The CDR3 nucleotides read TGTGCCAGCAGTTACGAGGGAGGTCACACTGAAGCTTTCTTT. Its protein is CASSYEGGHTEAFF.

This clone appeared many times. The chain combines TRBV5-1 with TRBJ1-3; unclear D gene. Looked up from germline, CDR1 is SGHRS and CDR2 is YFSETQ. V lost 4 bases and J lost 0, with 8 bases in between. The CDR3 runs to 14 residues. The chain's CDR3 is CASSPGHSGNTIYF. The CDR3 DNA follows: TGCGCCAGCAGCCCCGGCCACTCTGGAAACACCATATATTTT.

The chain joins TRBV4-2 to TRBJ2-3, with 14 bases matching TRBD2. The CDR3 length is 18 residues. The junction had 10 bases not matched to a gene; V was cut back by 8 bases and J by 0 bases. Germline V CDR1 and CDR2: LGHNA, YNFKEQ. CDR3 residues: CASATRLAGGISTDTQYF. CDR3 coding DNA: TGTGCCAGCGCCACGCGACTAGCGGGAGGGATTAGCACAGATACGCAGTATTTT.

The CDR3 protein is CASNPTETSGNTIYF. Here the CDR3 DNA reads TGTGCCAGTAACCCGACGGAGACCTCTGGAAACACCATATATTTT. The rearrangement uses TRBV19 and TRBJ1-3, with no clear D. Per the germline V gene, CDR1 is LNHDA and CDR2 is SQIVND (reference sequence). The CDR3 is 15 residues long. V was shortened by 7 bases and J by 0 bases, with 13 bases between the two germline ends.

This clone has a handful of counts. The chain employs TRBV28 and TRBJ1-1; TRBD1 matches at 8 bases. Germline V gene sequence: CDR1 MDHEN, CDR2 SYDVKM. Trimming at V came to 2 bases and at J to 6 bases, leaving 11 bases not matched to a gene. This CDR3 has 16 residues. CDR3 sequence (DNA): TGTGCCAGCAGTTTACCGTCCGGACAGGGATCGGCTGAAGCTTTCTTT. Its translation: CASSLPSGQGSAEAFF.

The chain couples TRBV28 to TRBJ2-3; 14 nucleotides line up with TRBD2. The CDR3 extends over 17 amino acids. V dropped 1 base and J dropped 8; count of bases not matched to a gene: 8. CDR1 is MDHEN and CDR2 is SYDVKM in the germline V gene. CDR3 coding DNA: TGTGCCAGCAGTTTATCCGGACTAGCGGGAGGCCCGGGTACGCAGTATTTT. This sequence encodes CASSLSGLAGGPGTQYF.

This clone was seen only a few times. The CDR3 loop is CASSLQGAQETQYF. As DNA, the CDR3 is TGCGCCAGCAGCTTACAGGGGGCACAAGAGACCCAGTACTTC. This chain connects TRBV5-1 to TRBJ2-5; 9 nucleotides match TRBD1. Germline V gene lookup returns CDR1 SGHRS and CDR2 YFSETQ. The CDR3 length is 14 residues. Trimming took 2 bases from V and 2 from J; bases not matched to a gene: 1.

V is TRBV7-9 and J is TRBJ1-1; possibly TRBD1 for D (5 bases). V lost 3 bases, J lost 4 bases, and 12 bases lay in between. The CDR3 totals 14 residues. CDR1 and CDR2 (germline): SEHNR, FQNEAQ (reference sequence). The CDR3 region is CASSFAREGTEAFF. The CDR3 DNA follows: TGTGCCAGCAGCTTTGCCAGGGAGGGCACTGAAGCTTTCTTT. Using reference TRBV7-9 and TRBJ1-1 for the parts outside the CDR3, the full variable domain is DTGVSQNPRHKITKRGQNVTFRCDPISEHNRLYWYRQTLGQGPEFLTYFQNEAQLEKSRLLSDRFSAERPKGSFSTLEIQRTEQGDSAMYLCASSFAREGTEAFFGQGTRLTVV.

This clone came up a few times. V and J are TRBV5-1 and TRBJ1-5, with D perhaps TRBD1 (6 bases). CDR1 is SGHRS and CDR2 is YFSETQ in the germline V gene. V dropped 5 bases and J dropped 5 bases, with 14 bases sitting between them. The CDR3 consists of 14 residues. In nucleotides, the CDR3 is TGCGCCAGCAGTTACGACAAGGGGGATCAGCCCCAGCATTTT. This gives the protein CASSYDKGDQPQHF.

The chain has TRBV10-1 and TRBJ1-1; D unresolved. V lost 6 bases and J lost 4, with 18 bases in between. Germline values: CDR1 WNHNN, CDR2 SYGVQD (reference sequence). CDR3 length: 15 amino acids. In DNA, the CDR3 is TGCGCCAGCAGCGGGTCCGTAGGCGGTAGCACTGAAGCTTTCTTT. Translated, it gives CASSGSVGGSTEAFF.

V gene TRBV19 combines with J gene TRBJ1-4; D is perhaps TRBD1 (6 bases). The CDR3 runs 13 residues. Germline-derived CDR1 and CDR2 are LNHDA and SQIVND (reference sequence). The V gene lost 5 bases and the J gene lost 8 bases, with 12 bases spanning the gap. CDR3 DNA sequence: TGTGCCAGTAGTCGGGACACAGGGGAAAAACTGTTTTTT. Encoded protein: CASSRDTGEKLFF.

This chain uses TRBV29-1 with TRBJ2-5, with TRBD2 as a possible D gene (5 bases). Matching the DNA end better, TRBJ2-7 makes the J call doubtful. Germline CDR1 SQVTM, CDR2 ANQGSEA. The length of the CDR3 is 12 residues. The CDR3 region is CEGETHSYEQYF. The CDR3 DNA is TGCGAGGGAGAGACTCACTCCTACGAGCAGTACTTC.

The J gene is TRBJ1-5, the V gene TRBV7-9, with D possibly matching TRBD1 (6 bases). V gave up 7 bases and J gave up 3 bases, with 19 bases separating them. Germline CDR1 reads SEHNR; CDR2 reads FQNEAQ (reference sequence). The CDR3 length is 16 residues. This CDR3 reads CASMRTGLENNQPQHF. The CDR3 DNA reads as TGTGCCAGCATGCGAACAGGGTTAGAGAACAATCAGCCCCAGCATTTT.

The chain is built from TRBV21-1 and TRBJ2-3; the listed D gene, TRBD1, was not tested against the DNA. TRBV21-1 is classified as a pseudogene. The CDR3 is 19 residues long. CDR3 DNA: TGTGCCAGCCTTTCTGGACAGGGGGCAGCCCCGGGACCCACAGATACGCAGTATTTT. This translates into CASLSGQGAAPGPTDTQYF.

The V and J genes are TRBV27 and TRBJ2-3, with 13 positions matching TRBD2. This CDR3 region has 16 residues. V shed 3 bases, J shed 6 bases, and the junction held 6 bases outside the gene matches. Germline lookup yields CDR1 MNHEY and CDR2 SMNVEV (reference sequence). The CDR3 DNA reads as TGTGCCAGCAGTTTGAGACTAGCGGGAGGTTCGGATACGCAGTATTTT. Residues: CASSLRLAGGSDTQYF.

The rearrangement uses TRBV4-1 and TRBJ2-5, with TRBD1 matching 9 bases. The V segment lost 0 bases and the J segment 10 bases; nucleotides outside the gene matches: 9. CDR3 length: 15 residues. Germline V gene sequence: CDR1 MGHRA, CDR2 YSYEKL. CDR3 amino acids: CASSQDSTGGFIQYF. The CDR3 nucleotides are TGCGCCAGCAGCCAAGATAGTACAGGGGGCTTTATCCAGTACTTC.

The chain links TRBV11-2 to TRBJ2-2; 13 positions match TRBD2. Germline V gives CDR1 SGHAT, CDR2 FQNNGV. With V trimmed by 4 bases and J by 6 bases, 11 bases remained unmatched. The CDR3 contains 18 residues. CDR3 protein: CASSSRTSGSLRSGELFF. As DNA, the CDR3 is TGTGCCAGCAGCTCAAGGACTAGCGGGAGCCTTCGGTCCGGGGAGCTGTTTTTT.

The chain is built from TRBV6-1 and TRBJ1-5, with 9 bases fitting TRBD1. V shed 6 bases and J 6 bases; nucleotides not matched to a gene: 3. This CDR3 has 13 residues. Germline V gene lookup returns CDR1 MNHNS and CDR2 SASEGT. Here the CDR3 DNA reads TGTGCCAGCAGGGGGACAGGGACTCAGCCCCAGCATTTT. Translating gives CASRGTGTQPQHF.

The V gene is TRBV30, the J gene TRBJ2-7; TRBD2 matches at 9 bases. Trimming removed 8 bases from V and 0 bases from J; junction bases left unmatched: 8. The V gene's germline CDR1 is GTSNPN and CDR2 SVGIG (reference sequence). The CDR3 consists of 14 residues. The CDR3 loop reads CAISSGASSYEQYF. The DNA of the CDR3 is TGTGCCATCTCTAGCGGGGCTAGCTCCTACGAGCAGTACTTC.

The chain links TRBV2 to TRBJ2-5; 7 positions match TRBD2. Germline V gene sequence: CDR1 SNHLY, CDR2 FYNNEI. Germline trimming cut 7 bases from V and 5 bases from J; bases unmatched to any gene: 4. CDR3 length: 12 residues. CDR3 loop: CASNSGRETQYF. In DNA, the CDR3 is TGTGCCAGCAATTCCGGGAGGGAGACCCAGTACTTC.

This clone was counted a few times. The rearrangement joins TRBV27 to TRBJ1-2; D is uncertain. The CDR3 is 14 residues long. Germline V gene data show CDR1 as MNHEY and CDR2 as SMNVEV (reference sequence). Trimming cost V 6 bases and J 3 bases, with 14 bases left between them. CDR3 coding DNA: TGTGCCAGCAGGTCAGGTGGAGGCGACTATGGCTACACCTTC. It yields the protein CASRSGGGDYGYTF.

This clone was recorded once. This chain uses TRBV7-2 with TRBJ1-4; 11 bases align to TRBD1. The CDR3 consists of 15 residues. V shed 6 bases, J shed 8 bases, and the junction held 8 bases outside the gene matches. CDR1 and CDR2 from the germline V gene are SGHTA and FQGNSA. In DNA form, the CDR3 reads TGTGCCAGCAGTCGAGTAGGGACAGGGGGAGAAAAACTGTTTTTT. Translation: CASSRVGTGGEKLFF.

The chain couples TRBV2 to TRBJ2-2; 9 nucleotides align to TRBD1. CDR1 SNHLY and CDR2 FYNNEI come from the germline V gene. The CDR3 contains 15 residues. J lost 7 bases, V lost 6 bases, and 9 bases had no gene match. CDR3 loop: CASRKTGQGFGELFF. The CDR3 nucleotides are TGTGCCAGCAGGAAGACGGGACAGGGTTTCGGGGAGCTGTTTTTT.